The text below deals with one T cell receptor beta chain. The sample is drawn from a study of blood T cell repertoires in COVID-19. Some clones are missing from TCRdb's copy, which holds only in-frame ones; the method was immunoSEQ multiplex PCR. The sample includes over 110,000 clones, 84% of them seen just once. Germline values: CDR1 SGHRS, CDR2 YFSETQ. V lost 1 base, J lost 1 base, and 9 bases stayed unmatched. CDR3 length: 17 amino acids. The sequence was collected from a man aged 50-60 years in a cohort exposed to, infected with or recovered from COVID-19 (not recorded which). The V call is TRBV5-1, the J call TRBJ2-3; 7 bases are a match to TRBD2. Input material: PBMCs or T cells enriched from blood (not recorded which). The CDR3 DNA sequence: TGCGCCAGCAGCTTGACCCCTGGGAGCGGGGGCACAGATACGCAGTATTTT. It translates to CASSLTPGSGGTDTQYF.